This T cell receptor (beta chain) was sequenced during a study of regulatory T cells in long-lasting Graves disease. Regarding the study as a whole: When disease was persistent, TRBV28, TRBJ1-2 and TRBJ2-5 were the favored segments. Persistent Graves' patients showed less TCR diversity than newly diagnosed patients showed.

The time point here: persistent/refractory GD, antithyroid drugs over 5 years with positive TRAb. Extracted PBMC RNA gave rise to the TCR library. Patients came from an endocrinology department in Xi'an, China. With V trimmed by 7 bases and J by 7 bases, 15 bases remained unmatched. CDR3 length: 18 amino acids. Germline CDR1 reads SNHLY; CDR2 reads FYNNEI. The authors built TCR beta libraries using iRepertoire HTBI primers and Arm-PCR of CDR3 regions. Under the authors' procedure: The identification of approximately 62 TRBV and some 15 TRBJ segments was made across samples. TCRdb independently ran MiXCR on the multiplex PCR reads; one entry per CDR3 protein. Here the V and J calls rest on TCRdb's processing, not on the authors' analysis. The repertoire holds 400,000 or so distinct CDR3 sequences, with 23% as singletons. About this clonotype: The antigen remains unidentified.

V is TRBV2 and J is TRBJ2-2, with TRBD2 matching over 13 bases. The sequenced sample was peripheral blood mononuclear cells (PBMCs), obtained when the disease was refractory, from a patient treated with antithyroid drugs. The clonotype originates from a female donor with Graves disease. CDR3 DNA: TGTGCCAGCACCGAGGAGAGCGGGACTAGCGGGAAGGGCGGGGAGCTGTTTTTT. The encoded protein is CASTEESGTSGKGGELFF.